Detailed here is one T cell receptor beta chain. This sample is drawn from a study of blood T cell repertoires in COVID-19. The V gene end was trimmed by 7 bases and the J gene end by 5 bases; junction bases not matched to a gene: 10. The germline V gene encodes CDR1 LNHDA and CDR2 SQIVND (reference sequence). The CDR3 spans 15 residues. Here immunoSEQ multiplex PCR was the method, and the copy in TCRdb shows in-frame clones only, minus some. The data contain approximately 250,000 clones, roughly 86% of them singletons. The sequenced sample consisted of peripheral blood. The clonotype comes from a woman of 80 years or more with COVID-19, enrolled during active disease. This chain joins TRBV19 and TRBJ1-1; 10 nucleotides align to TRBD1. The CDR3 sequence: CASTYSPGQGTEAFF. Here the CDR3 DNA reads TGTGCCAGTACCTATAGCCCGGGACAGGGGACTGAAGCTTTCTTT.